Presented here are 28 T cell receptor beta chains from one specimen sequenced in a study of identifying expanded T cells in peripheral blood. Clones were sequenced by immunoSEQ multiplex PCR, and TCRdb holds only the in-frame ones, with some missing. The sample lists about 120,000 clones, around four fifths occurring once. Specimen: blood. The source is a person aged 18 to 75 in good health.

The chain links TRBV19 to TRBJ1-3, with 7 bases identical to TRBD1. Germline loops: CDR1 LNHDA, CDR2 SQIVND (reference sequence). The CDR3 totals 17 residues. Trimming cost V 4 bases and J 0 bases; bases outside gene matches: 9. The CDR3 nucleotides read TGTGCCAGTAGTACGCGGACAGGTCAAAGCTCTGGAAACACCATATATTTT. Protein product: CASSTRTGQSSGNTIYF.

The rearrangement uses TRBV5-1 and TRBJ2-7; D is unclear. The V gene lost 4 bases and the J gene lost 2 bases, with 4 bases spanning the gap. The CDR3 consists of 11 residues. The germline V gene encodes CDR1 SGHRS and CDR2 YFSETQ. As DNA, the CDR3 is TGCGCCAGCAGCCCCGCCTACGAGCAGTACTTC. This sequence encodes CASSPAYEQYF. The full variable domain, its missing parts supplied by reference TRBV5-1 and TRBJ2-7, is KAGVTQTPRYLIKTRGQQVTLSCSPISGHRSVSWYQQTPGQGLQFLFEYFSETQRNKGNFPGRFSGRQFSNSRSEMNVSTLELGDSALYLCASSPAYEQYFGPGTRLTVT.

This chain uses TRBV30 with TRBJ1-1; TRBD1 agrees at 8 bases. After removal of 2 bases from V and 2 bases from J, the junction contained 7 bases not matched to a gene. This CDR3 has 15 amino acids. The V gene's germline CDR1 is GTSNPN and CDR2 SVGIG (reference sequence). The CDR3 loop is CAWSRTGQVNTEAFF. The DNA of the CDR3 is TGTGCCTGGAGTAGGACAGGGCAAGTCAACACTGAAGCTTTCTTT.

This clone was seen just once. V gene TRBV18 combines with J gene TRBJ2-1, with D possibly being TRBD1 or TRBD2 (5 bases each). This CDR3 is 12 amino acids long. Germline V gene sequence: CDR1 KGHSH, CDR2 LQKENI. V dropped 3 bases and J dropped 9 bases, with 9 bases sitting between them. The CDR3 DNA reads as TGTGCCAGCTCACCTGGGGCGGGTGAGCAGTTCTTC. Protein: CASSPGAGEQFF. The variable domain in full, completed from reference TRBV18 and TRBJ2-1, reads NAGVMQNPRHLVRRRGQEARLRCSPMKGHSHVYWYRQLPEEGLKFMVYLQKENIIDESGMPKERFSAEFPKEGPSILRIQQVVRGDSAAYFCASSPGAGEQFFGPGTRLTVL.

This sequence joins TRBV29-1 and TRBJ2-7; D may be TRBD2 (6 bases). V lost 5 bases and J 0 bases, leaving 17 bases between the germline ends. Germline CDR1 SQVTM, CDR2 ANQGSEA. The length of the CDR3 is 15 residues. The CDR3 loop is CSVLEARGISYEQYF. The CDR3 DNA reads TGCAGCGTTCTCGAAGCCCGGGGGATCTCCTACGAGCAGTACTTC.

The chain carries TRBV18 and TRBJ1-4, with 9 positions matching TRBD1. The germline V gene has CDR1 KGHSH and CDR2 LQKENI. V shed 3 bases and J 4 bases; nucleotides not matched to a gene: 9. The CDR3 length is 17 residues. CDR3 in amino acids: CASSPPTWDRVNEKLFF. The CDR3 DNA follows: TGTGCCAGCTCACCGCCCACTTGGGACAGGGTTAATGAAAAACTGTTTTTT.

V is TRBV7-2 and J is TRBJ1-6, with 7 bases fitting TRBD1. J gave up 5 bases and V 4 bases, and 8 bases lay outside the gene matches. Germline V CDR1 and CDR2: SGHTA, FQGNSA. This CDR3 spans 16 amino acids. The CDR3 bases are TGTGCCAGCAGCTCCCAGGGGGTCCTTAATAATTCACCCCTCCACTTT. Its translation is CASSSQGVLNNSPLHF. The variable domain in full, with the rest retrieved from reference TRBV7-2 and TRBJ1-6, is GAGVSQSPSNKVTEKGKDVELRCDPISGHTALYWYRQSLGQGLEFLIYFQGNSAPDKSGLPSDRFSAERTGGSVSTLTIQRTQQEDSAVYLCASSSQGVLNNSPLHFGNGTRLTVT.

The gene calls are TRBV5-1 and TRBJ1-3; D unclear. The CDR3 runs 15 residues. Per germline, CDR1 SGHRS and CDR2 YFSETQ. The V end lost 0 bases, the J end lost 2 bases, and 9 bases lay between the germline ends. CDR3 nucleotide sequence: TGCGCCAGCAGCTTGGCCCTCGGGGCTGGAAACACCATATATTTT. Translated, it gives CASSLALGAGNTIYF.

The DNA for the CDR3 is TGTGCCACCAGGGACAGCACCTATGGCTACACCTTC. Translating gives CATRDSTYGYTF. This chain links TRBV2 with TRBJ1-2; the match to TRBD1 covers 7 bases. The CDR3 is 12 amino acids. V shed 10 bases, J shed 4 bases, and the junction held 6 bases outside the gene matches. Looked up from germline, CDR1 is SNHLY and CDR2 is FYNNEI.

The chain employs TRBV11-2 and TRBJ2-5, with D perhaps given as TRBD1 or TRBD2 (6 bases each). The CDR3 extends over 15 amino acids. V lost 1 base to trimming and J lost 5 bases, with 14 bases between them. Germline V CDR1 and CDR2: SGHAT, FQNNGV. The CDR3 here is CASSLGVGGLETQYF. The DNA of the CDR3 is TGTGCCAGCAGCTTAGGGGTTGGGGGGCTGGAGACCCAGTACTTC.

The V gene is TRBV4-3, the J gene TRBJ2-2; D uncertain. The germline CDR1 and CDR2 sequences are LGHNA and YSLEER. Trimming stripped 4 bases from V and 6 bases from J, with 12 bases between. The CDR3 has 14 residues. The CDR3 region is CASSPTDLPGELFF. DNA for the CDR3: TGCGCCAGCAGCCCCACCGACCTCCCCGGGGAGCTGTTTTTT.

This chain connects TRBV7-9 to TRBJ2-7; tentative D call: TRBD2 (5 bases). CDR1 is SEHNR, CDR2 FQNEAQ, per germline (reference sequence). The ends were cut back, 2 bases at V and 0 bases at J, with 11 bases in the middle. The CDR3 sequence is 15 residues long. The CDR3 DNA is TGTGCCAGCAGCTTAATCGCGGGCTACTCCTACGAGCAGTACTTC. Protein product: CASSLIAGYSYEQYF.

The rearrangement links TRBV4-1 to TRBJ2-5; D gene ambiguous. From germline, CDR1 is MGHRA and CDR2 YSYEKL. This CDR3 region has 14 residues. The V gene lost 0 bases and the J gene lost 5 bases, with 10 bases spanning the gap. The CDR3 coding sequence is TGCGCCAGCAGCCAAGATGAGGCAGTGGAGACCCAGTACTTC. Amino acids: CASSQDEAVETQYF.

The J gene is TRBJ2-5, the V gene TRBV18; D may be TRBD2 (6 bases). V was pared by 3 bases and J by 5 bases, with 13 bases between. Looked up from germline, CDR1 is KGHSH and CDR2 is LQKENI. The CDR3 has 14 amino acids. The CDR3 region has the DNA TGTGCCAGCTCACCGAACGGGGGACGGGAGACCCAGTACTTC. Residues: CASSPNGGRETQYF.

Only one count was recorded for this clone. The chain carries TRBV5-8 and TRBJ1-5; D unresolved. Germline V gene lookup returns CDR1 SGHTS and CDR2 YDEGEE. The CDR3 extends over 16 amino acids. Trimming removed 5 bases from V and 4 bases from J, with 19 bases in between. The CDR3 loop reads CASSFPTGRINQPQHF. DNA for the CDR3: TGTGCCAGCAGTTTTCCGACGGGCAGAATAAATCAGCCCCAGCATTTT.

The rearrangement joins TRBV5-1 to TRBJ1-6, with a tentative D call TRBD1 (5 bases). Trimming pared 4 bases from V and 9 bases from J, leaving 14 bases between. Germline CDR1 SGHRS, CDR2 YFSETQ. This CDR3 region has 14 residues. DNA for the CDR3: TGCGCCAGCAGCCTAGGCGGCAGGGCTTCACCCCTCCACTTT. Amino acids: CASSLGGRASPLHF.

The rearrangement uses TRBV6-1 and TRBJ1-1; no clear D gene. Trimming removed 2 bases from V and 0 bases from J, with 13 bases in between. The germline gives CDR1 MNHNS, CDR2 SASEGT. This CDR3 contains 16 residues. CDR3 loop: CASSESSGHMNTEAFF. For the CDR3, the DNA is TGTGCCAGCAGTGAAAGTAGTGGGCACATGAACACTGAAGCTTTCTTT.

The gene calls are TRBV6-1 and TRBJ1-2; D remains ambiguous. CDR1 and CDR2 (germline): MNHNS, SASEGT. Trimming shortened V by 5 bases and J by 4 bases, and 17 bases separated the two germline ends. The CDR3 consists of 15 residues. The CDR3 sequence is CASSKNRDRSYGYTF. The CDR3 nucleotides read TGTGCCAGCAGTAAAAACCGCGACCGAAGCTATGGCTACACCTTC.

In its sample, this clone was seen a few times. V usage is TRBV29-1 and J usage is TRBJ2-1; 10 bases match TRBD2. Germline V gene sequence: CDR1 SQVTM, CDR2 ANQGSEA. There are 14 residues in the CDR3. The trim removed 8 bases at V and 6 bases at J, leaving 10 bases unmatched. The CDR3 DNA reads TGCAGCTCCAGCGGGGGGGCTGTCCCCAATGAGCAGTTCTTC. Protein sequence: CSSSGGAVPNEQFF.

DNA of the CDR3: TGTGCCAGCAGTTTTAAGGGGAATTCACCCCTCCACTTT. This encodes CASSFKGNSPLHF. The chain joins TRBV27 to TRBJ1-6, with D possibly TRBD1 on 5 matching bases. CDR1 MNHEY and CDR2 SMNVEV come from the germline V gene (reference sequence). V dropped 3 bases and J dropped 7 bases, with 7 bases sitting between them. There are 13 residues in the CDR3.

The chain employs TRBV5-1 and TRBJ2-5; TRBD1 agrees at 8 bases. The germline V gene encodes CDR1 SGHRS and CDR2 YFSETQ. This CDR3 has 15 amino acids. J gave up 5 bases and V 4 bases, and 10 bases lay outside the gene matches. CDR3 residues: CASSRGDRPKETQYF. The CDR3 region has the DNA TGCGCCAGCAGCAGGGGGGACAGGCCGAAGGAGACCCAGTACTTC.

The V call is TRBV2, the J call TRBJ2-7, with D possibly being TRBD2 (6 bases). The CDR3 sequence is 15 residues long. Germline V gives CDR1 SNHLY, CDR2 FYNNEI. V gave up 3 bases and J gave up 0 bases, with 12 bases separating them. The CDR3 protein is CASSDGGILSYEQYF. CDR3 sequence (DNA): TGTGCCAGCAGTGACGGAGGGATCCTCTCCTACGAGCAGTACTTC.

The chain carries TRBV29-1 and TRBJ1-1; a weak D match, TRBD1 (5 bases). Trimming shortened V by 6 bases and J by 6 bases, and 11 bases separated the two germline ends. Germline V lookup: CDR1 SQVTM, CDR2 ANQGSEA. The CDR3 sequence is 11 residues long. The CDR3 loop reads CSVRRGAEAFF. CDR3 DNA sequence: TGCAGCGTCCGACGGGGGGCTGAAGCTTTCTTT.

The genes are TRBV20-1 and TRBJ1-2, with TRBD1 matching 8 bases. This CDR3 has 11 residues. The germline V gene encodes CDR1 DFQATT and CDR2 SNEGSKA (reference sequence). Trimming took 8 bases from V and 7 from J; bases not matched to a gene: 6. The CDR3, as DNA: TGCAGTCAGCAGGGGGCAGGTGGCTACACCTTC. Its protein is CSQQGAGGYTF.

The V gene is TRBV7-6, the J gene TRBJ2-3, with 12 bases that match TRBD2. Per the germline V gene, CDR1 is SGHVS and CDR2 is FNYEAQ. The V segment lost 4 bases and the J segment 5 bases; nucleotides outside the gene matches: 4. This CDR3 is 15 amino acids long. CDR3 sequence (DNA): TGTGCCAGCAGCTCTAGCGGGGGGGCCAGAGATACGCAGTATTTT. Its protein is CASSSSGGARDTQYF.

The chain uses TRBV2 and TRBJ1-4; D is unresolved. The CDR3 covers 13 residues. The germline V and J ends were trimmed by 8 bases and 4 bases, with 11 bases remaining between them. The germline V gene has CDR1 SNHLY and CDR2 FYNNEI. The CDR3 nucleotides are TGTGCCAGCCTGAGGCGGTTTAATGAAAAACTGTTTTTT. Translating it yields CASLRRFNEKLFF.

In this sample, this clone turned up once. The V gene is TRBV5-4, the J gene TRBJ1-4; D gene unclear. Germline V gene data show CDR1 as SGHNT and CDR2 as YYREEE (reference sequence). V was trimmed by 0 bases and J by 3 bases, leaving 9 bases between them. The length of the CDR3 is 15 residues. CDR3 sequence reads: CASSLAGLANEKLFF. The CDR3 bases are TGTGCCAGCAGCTTGGCTGGACTCGCTAATGAAAAACTGTTTTTT. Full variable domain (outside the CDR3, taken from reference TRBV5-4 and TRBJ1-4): ETGVTQSPTHLIKTRGQQVTLRCSSQSGHNTVSWYQQALGQGPQFIFQYYREEENGRGNFPPRFSGLQFPNYSSELNVNALELDDSALYLCASSLAGLANEKLFFGSGTQLSVL.

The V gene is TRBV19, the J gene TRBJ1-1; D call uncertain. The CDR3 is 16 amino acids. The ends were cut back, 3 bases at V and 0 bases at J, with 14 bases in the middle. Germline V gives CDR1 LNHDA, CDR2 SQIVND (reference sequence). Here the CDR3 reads CASSMWTGFMNTEAFF. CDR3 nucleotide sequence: TGTGCCAGTAGTATGTGGACCGGGTTCATGAACACTGAAGCTTTCTTT.